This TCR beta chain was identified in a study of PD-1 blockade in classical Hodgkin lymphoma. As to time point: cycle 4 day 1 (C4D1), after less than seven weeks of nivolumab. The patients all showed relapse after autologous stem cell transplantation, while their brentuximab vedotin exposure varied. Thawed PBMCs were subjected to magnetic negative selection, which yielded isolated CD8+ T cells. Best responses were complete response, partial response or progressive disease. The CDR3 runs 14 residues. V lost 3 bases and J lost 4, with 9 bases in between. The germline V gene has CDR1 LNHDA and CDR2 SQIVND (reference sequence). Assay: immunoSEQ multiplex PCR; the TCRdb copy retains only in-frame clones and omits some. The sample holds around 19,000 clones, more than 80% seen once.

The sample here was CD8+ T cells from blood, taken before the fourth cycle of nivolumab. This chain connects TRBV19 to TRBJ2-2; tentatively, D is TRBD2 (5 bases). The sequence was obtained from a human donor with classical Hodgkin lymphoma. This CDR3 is CASSIHGLTGELFF. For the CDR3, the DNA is TGTGCCAGTAGTATCCACGGACTCACCGGGGAGCTGTTTTTT.